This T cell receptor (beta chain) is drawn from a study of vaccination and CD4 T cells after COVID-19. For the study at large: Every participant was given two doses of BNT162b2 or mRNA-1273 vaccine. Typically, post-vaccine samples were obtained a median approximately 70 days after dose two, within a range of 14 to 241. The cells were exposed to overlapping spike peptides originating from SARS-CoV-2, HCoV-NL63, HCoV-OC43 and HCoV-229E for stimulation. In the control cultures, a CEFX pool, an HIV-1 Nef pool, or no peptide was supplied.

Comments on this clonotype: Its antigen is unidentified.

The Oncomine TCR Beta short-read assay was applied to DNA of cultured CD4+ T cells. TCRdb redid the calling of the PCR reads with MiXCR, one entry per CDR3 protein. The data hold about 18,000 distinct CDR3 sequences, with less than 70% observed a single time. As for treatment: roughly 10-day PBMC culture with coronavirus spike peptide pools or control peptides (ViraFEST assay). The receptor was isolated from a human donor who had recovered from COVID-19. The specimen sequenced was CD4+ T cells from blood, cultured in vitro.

CDR3 DNA sequence: TGTGCCAGCAGTGCCCCCGGGGATTTCACTGAAGCTTTCTTT. Translated: CASSAPGDFTEAFF. The gene calls are TRBV6-1 and TRBJ1-1; D is uncertain. This CDR3 is 14 amino acids long. The V end lost 4 bases, the J end lost 4 bases, and 13 bases lay between the germline ends. CDR1 and CDR2 (germline): MNHNS, SASEGT.